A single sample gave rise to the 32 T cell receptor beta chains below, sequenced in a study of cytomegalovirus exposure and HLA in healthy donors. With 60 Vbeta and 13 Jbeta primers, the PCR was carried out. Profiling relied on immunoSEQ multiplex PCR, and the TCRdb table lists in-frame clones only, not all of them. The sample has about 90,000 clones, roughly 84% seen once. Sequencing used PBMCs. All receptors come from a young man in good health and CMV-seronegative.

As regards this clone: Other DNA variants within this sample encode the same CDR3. The CDR3 region is CASSLDLAGAGETQYF. The CDR3 DNA reads TGCGCCAGCAGCTTGGACCTAGCGGGGGCCGGGGAGACCCAGTACTTC. The chain uses TRBV5-1 and TRBJ2-5; TRBD2 matches 10 bases. The CDR3 loop spans 16 amino acids. Germline V gene data show CDR1 as SGHRS and CDR2 as YFSETQ. V shed 0 bases and J 5 bases; nucleotides not matched to a gene: 7.

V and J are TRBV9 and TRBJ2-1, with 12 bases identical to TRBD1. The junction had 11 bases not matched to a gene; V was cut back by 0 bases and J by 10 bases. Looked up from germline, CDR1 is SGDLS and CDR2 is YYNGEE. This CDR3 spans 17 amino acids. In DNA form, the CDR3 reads TGTGCCAGCAGCGTAGTTTCTGTGGGACAGGGGGCAGACGAGCAGTTCTTC. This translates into CASSVVSVGQGADEQFF.

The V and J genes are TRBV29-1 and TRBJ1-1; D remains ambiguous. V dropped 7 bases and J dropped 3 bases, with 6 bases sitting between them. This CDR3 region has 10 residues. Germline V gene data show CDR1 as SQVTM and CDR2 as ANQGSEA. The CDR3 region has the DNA TGCAGCGCCCAGGACACTGAAGCTTTCTTT. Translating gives CSAQDTEAFF.

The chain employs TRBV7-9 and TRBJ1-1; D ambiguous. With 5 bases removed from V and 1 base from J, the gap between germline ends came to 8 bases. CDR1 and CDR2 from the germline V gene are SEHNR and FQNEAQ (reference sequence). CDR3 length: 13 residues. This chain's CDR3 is CASSPTSNTEAFF. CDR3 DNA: TGTGCCAGCAGCCCGACATCGAACACTGAAGCTTTCTTT.

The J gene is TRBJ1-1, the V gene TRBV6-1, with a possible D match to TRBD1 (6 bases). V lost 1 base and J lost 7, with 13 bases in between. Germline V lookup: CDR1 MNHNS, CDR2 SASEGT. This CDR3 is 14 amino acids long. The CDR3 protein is CASSEVTQGIEAFF. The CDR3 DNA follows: TGTGCCAGCAGTGAAGTTACGCAGGGGATTGAAGCTTTCTTT.

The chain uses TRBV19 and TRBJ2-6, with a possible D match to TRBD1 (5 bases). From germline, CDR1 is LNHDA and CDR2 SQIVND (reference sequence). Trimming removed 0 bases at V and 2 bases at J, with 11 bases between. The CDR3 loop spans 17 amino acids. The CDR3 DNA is TGTGCCAGTAGTATAGATGGGGCAGGGCCTGGGGCCAACGTCCTGACTTTC. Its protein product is CASSIDGAGPGANVLTF.

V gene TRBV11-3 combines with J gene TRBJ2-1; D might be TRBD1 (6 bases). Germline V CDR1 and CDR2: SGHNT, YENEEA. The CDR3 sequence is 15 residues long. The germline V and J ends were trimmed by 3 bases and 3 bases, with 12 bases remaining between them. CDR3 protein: CASSLDSQIYNEQFF. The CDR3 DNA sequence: TGTGCCAGCAGCTTGGACAGTCAGATCTACAATGAGCAGTTCTTC.

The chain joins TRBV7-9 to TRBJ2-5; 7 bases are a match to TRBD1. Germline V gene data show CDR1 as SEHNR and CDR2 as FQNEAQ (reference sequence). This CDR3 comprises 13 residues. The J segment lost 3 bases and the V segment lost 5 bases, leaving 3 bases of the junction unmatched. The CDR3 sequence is CASSLGQKETQYF. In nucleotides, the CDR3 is TGTGCCAGCAGCCTGGGACAGAAAGAGACCCAGTACTTC.

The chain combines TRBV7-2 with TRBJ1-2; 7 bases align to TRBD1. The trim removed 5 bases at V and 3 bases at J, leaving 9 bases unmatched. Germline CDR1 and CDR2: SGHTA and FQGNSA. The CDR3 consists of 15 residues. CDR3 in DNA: TGTGCCAGCAGCCAAGGGACAGTCGGCCACTATGGCTACACCTTC. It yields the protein CASSQGTVGHYGYTF. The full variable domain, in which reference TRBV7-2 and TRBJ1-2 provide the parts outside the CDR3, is GAGVSQSPSNKVTEKGKDVELRCDPISGHTALYWYRQSLGQGLEFLIYFQGNSAPDKSGLPSDRFSAERTGGSVSTLTIQRTQQEDSAVYLCASSQGTVGHYGYTFGSGTRLTVV.

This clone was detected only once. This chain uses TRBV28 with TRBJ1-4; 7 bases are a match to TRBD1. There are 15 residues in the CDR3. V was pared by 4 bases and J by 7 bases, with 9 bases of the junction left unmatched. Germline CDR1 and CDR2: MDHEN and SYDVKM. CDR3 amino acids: CASSYNRGPGEKLFF. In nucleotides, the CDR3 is TGTGCCAGCAGTTATAACAGGGGCCCCGGTGAAAAACTGTTTTTT.

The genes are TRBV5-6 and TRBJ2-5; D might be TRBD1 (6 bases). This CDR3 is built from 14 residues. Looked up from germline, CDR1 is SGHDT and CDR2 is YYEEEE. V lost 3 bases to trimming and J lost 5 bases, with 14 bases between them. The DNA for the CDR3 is TGTGCCAGCAGCTCGAAACAGGGAGTGGAGACCCAGTACTTC. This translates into CASSSKQGVETQYF.

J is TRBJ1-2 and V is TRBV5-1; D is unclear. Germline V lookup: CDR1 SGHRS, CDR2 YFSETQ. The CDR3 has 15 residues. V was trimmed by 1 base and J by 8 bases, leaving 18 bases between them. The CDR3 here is CASSLTPRGAWGYTF. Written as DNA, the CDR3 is TGCGCCAGCAGCTTGACCCCACGGGGAGCGTGGGGCTACACCTTC.

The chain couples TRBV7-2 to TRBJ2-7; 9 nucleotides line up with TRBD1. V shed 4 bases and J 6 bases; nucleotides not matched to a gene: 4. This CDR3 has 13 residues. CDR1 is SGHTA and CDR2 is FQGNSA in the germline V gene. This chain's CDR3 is CASSSLGQGEQYF. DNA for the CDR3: TGTGCCAGCAGCTCTCTGGGACAGGGCGAGCAGTACTTC.

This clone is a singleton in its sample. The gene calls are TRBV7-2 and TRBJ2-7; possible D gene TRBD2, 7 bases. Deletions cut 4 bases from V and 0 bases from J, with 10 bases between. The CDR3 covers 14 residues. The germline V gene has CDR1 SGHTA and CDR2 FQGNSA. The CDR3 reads CASSWGGTSYEQYF. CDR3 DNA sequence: TGTGCCAGCAGCTGGGGGGGCACCTCCTACGAGCAGTACTTC.

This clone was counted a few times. The CDR3 nucleotides are TGCGCCAGCAGCTTGGGAACAGGTGATGCAACTAATGAAAAACTGTTTTTT. Translation gives CASSLGTGDATNEKLFF. This sequence joins TRBV5-1 and TRBJ1-4, with TRBD1 as a possible D gene (5 bases). Trimming stripped 0 bases from V and 0 bases from J, with 12 bases between. The length of the CDR3 is 17 residues. Germline CDR1 reads SGHRS; CDR2 reads YFSETQ.

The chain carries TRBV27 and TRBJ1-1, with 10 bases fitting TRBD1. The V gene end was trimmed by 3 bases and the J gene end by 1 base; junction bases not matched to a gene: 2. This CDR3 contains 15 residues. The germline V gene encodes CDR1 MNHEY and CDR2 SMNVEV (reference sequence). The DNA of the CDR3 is TGTGCCAGCAGTTTGACAGGGGGCTCGAACACTGAAGCTTTCTTT. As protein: CASSLTGGSNTEAFF.

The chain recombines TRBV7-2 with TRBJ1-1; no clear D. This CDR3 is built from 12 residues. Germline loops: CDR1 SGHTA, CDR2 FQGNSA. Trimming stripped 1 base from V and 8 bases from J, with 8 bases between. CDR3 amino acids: CASSLDVIEAFF. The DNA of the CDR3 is TGTGCCAGCAGCTTAGATGTTATAGAAGCTTTCTTT.

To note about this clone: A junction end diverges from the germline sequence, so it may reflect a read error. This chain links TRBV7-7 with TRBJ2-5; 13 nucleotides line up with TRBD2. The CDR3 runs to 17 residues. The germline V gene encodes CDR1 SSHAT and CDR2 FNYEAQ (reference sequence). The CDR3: CASSPWTSGSIQETQYF. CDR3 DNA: TGTGCTAGCAGCCCATGGACTAGCGGGAGCATCCAAGAGACCCAGTACTTC.

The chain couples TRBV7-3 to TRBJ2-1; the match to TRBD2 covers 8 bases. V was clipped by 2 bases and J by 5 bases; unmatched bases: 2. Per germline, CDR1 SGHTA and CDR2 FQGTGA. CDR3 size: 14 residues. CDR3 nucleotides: TGTGCCAGCAGCTTACAAGCGGGGGACAATGAGCAGTTCTTC. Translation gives CASSLQAGDNEQFF.

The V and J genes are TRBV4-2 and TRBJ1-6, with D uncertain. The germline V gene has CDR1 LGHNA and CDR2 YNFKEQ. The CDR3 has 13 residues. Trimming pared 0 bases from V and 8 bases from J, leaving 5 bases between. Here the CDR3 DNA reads TGTGCCAGCAGCCAAGAACCGGATTCACCCCTCCACTTT. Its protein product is CASSQEPDSPLHF.

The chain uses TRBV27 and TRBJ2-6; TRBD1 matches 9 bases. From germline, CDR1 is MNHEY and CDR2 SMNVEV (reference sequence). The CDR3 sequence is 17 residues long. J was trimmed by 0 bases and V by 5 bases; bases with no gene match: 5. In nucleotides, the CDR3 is TGTGCCAGCAGTCCGGGACAGGGAATCTCTGGGGCCAACGTCCTGACTTTC. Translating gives CASSPGQGISGANVLTF. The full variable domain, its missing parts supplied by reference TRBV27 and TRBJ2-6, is EAQVTQNPRYLITVTGKKLTVTCSQNMNHEYMSWYRQDPGLGLRQIYYSMNVEVTDKGDVPEGYKVSRKEKRNFPLILESPSPNQTSLYFCASSPGQGISGANVLTFGAGSRLTVL.

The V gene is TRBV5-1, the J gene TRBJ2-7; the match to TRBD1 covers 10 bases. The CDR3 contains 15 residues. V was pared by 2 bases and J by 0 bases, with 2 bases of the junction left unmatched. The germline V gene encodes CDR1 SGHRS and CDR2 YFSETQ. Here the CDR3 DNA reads TGCGCCAGCAGCTTCGGACAGGGGGACTCCTACGAGCAGTACTTC. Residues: CASSFGQGDSYEQYF.

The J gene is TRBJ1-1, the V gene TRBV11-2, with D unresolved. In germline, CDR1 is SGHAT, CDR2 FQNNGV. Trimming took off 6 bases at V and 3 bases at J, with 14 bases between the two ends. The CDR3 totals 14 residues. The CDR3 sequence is CASSRGVRDTEAFF. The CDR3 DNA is TGTGCCAGCAGTAGAGGAGTTCGGGACACTGAAGCTTTCTTT.

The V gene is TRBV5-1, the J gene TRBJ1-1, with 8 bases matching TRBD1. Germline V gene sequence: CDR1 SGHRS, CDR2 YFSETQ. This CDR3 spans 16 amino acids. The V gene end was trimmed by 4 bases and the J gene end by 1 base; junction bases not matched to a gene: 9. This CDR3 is CASSGSSGGANTEAFF. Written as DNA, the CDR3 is TGCGCCAGCAGCGGATCTTCAGGGGGCGCGAACACTGAAGCTTTCTTT.

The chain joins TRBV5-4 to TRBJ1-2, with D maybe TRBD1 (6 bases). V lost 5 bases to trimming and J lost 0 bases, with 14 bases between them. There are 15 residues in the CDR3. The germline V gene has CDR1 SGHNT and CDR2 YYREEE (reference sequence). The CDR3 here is CASSSAGGTNYGYTF. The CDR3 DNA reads TGTGCCAGCAGTTCTGCGGGGGGCACTAACTATGGCTACACCTTC.

For the CDR3, the DNA is TGTGCCAGCAGCTGGGTGGGGGGATCAAACACCGGGGAGCTGTTTTTT. This sequence encodes CASSWVGGSNTGELFF. V and J are TRBV7-3 and TRBJ2-2; the D gene is possibly TRBD2 (6 bases). The CDR3 covers 16 residues. V lost 4 bases to trimming and J lost 2 bases, with 14 bases between them. Germline CDR1 and CDR2: SGHTA and FQGTGA.

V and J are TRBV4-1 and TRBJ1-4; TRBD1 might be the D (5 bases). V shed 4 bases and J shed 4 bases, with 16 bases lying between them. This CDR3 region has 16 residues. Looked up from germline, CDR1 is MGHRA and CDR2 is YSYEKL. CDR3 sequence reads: CASSLAAGNSNEKLFF. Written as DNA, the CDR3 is TGCGCCAGCAGCCTCGCCGCAGGGAATAGTAATGAAAAACTGTTTTTT.

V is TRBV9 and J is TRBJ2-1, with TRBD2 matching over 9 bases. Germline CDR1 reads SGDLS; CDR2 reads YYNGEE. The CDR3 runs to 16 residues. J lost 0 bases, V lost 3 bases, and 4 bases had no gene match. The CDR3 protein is CASSGSGGGSYNEQFF. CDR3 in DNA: TGTGCCAGCAGCGGTAGCGGGGGAGGCTCCTACAATGAGCAGTTCTTC.

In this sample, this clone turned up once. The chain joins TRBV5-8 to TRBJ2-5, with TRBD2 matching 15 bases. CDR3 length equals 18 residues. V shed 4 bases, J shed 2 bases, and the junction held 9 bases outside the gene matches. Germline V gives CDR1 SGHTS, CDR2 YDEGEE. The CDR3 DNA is TGTGCCAGCAGCACCGGACTAGCGGGGGGGCCCCCACAAGAGACCCAGTACTTC. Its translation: CASSTGLAGGPPQETQYF.

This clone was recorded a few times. The CDR3 loop is CATERGFSGNTIYF. DNA of the CDR3: TGTGCCACAGAAAGGGGCTTCTCTGGAAACACCATATATTTT. This chain connects TRBV6-1 to TRBJ1-3, with D maybe TRBD1 (5 bases). CDR3 length: 14 residues. V was cut by 10 bases and J by 0 bases, with 13 bases left in between. CDR1 MNHNS and CDR2 SASEGT come from the germline V gene.

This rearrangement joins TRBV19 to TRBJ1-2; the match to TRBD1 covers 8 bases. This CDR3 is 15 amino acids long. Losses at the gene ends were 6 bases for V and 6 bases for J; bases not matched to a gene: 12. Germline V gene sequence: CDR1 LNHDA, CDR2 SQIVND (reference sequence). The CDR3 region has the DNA TGTGCCAGTAGGGATGGACAGGGCCGTTTTGATGGCTACACCTTC. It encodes CASRDGQGRFDGYTF.

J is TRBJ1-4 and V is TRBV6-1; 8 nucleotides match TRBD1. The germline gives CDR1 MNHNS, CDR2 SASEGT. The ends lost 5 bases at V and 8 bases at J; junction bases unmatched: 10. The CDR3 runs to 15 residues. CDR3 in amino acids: CASSRGTGSLEKLFF. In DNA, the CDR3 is TGTGCCAGCAGTAGAGGGACAGGAAGTTTGGAAAAACTGTTTTTT.